This TCR beta chain was documented in a study of a mutant IDH1 vaccine in newly diagnosed glioma. Overall study: Weeks 1, 3, 5, 7, 11, 15, 19 and 23 were when patients received their eight vaccinations. Standard pretreatment was either radiotherapy, temozolomide, or, for most, radiochemotherapy with temozolomide. The initiation of vaccination occurred 4-6 weeks after radiotherapy alone, or with temozolomide cycles.

The protocol was immunoSEQ multiplex PCR, while the TCRdb copy is restricted to in-frame clones and leaves out a portion. The data hold some 42,000 clones, with around 76% observed a single time. Within the sample, this clone is medium-sized. Antigen unknown. Per the germline V gene, CDR1 is MGHRA and CDR2 is YSYEKL. The CDR3 loop spans 12 amino acids. Trimming removed 1 base at V and 2 bases at J, with 3 bases between. This sample's time point: week 23, last vaccination. Topical imiquimod accompanied each vaccine dose, which consisted of 300 ug of mutant IDH1 20-mer peptide. New WHO grade 3 or 4 IDH1-mutant, ATRX-lost astrocytomas were present in all donors.

Sequenced here: PBMCs, sampled from a glioma patient whose treatment included an IDH1 peptide vaccine. The receptor was derived from a man aged 50 or older with glioma. The chain recombines TRBV4-1 with TRBJ2-7; D is undetermined. Here the CDR3 reads CASSQGPYEQYF. For the CDR3, the DNA is TGCGCCAGCAGCCAAGGTCCCTACGAGCAGTACTTC.